This TCR beta chain was obtained from a study of T-cell reconstitution after alpha-beta-depleted transplantation in children. Unique molecular identifiers were incorporated when the TCRbeta library was constructed. TCRdb ran MiXCR on the PCR reads and lists one entry per CDR3 protein. The table shows hundreds of thousands of distinct CDR3 sequences, with around 12% occurring only once. This clonotype was detected many times. The antigen remains unidentified. The CDR3 runs to 15 residues. V gave up 7 bases and J gave up 6 bases; unmatched junction bases: 12. The V gene's germline CDR1 is SGHRS and CDR2 YFSETQ. Findings and caveats of the study: It was reported that alpha-beta T cells came from several hundred expanded graft clones (about two months after transplant).

J is TRBJ2-1 and V is TRBV5-1; TRBD1 matches 8 bases. This sample comprised PBMCs, obtained before TCRalphabeta/CD19-depleted stem cell transplant. This receptor was identified in a girl under 10 years old with congenital amegakaryocytic thrombocytopenia, due to receive a stem cell transplant. The CDR3 nucleotides are TGCGCCAGCTCCGGATGGGACAGGCGGAGCAATGAGCAGTTCTTC. Encoded protein: CASSGWDRRSNEQFF. The complete variable domain, with remaining parts taken from reference TRBV5-1 and TRBJ2-1, reads KAGVTQTPRYLIKTRGQQVTLSCSPISGHRSVSWYQQTPGQGLQFLFEYFSETQRNKGNFPGRFSGRQFSNSRSEMNVSTLELGDSALYLCASSGWDRRSNEQFFGPGTRLTVL.